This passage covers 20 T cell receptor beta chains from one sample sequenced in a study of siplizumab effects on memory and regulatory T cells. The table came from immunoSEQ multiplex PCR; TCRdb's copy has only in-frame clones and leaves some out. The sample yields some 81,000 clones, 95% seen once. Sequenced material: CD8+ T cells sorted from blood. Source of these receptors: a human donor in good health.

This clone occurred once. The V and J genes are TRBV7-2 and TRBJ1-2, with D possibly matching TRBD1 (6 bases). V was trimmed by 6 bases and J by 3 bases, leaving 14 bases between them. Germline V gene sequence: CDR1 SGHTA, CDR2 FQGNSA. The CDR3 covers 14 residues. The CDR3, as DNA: TGTGCCAGCAGTCCTAGGACAGATTACTATGGCTACACCTTC. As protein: CASSPRTDYYGYTF.

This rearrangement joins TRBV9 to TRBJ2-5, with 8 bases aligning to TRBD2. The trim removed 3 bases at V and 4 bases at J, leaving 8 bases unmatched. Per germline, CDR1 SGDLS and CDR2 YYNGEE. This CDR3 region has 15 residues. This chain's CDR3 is CASSAGGGASETQYF. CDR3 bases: TGTGCCAGCAGCGCCGGGGGGGGCGCCTCAGAGACCCAGTACTTC.

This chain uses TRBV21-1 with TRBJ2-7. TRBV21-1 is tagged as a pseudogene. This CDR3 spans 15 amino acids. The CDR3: CASRPGGESSYEQYF. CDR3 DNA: TGTGCCAGCCGCCCTGGGGGTGAGAGCTCCTACGAGCAGTACTTC.

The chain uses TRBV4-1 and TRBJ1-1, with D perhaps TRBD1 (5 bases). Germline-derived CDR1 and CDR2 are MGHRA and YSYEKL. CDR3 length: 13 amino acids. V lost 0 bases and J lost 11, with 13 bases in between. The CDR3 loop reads CASSQDFRVGAFF. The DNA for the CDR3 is TGCGCCAGCAGCCAAGATTTCAGGGTTGGCGCTTTCTTT.

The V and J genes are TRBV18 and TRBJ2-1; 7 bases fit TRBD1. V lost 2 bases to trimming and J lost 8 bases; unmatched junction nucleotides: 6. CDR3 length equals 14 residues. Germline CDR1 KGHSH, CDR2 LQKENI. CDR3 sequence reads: CASSPGSTGDEQFF. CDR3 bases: TGTGCCAGCTCACCAGGGAGTACAGGGGATGAGCAGTTCTTC.

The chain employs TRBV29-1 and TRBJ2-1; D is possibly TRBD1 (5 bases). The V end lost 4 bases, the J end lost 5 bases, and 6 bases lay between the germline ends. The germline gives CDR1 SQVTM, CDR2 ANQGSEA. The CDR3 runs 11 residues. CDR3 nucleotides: TGCAGCGTTGTCAGGGACAATGAGCAGTTCTTC. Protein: CSVVRDNEQFF.

CDR3 in amino acids: CASSVSSGSAGELFF. As DNA, the CDR3 is TGTGCCAGCAGCGTTTCTAGCGGGAGTGCCGGGGAGCTGTTTTTT. The chain carries TRBV9 and TRBJ2-2; 10 bases align to TRBD2. V trimming: 2 bases; J trimming: 6 bases; junction bases outside the gene matches: 4. This CDR3 spans 15 amino acids. CDR1 is SGDLS and CDR2 is YYNGEE in the germline V gene.

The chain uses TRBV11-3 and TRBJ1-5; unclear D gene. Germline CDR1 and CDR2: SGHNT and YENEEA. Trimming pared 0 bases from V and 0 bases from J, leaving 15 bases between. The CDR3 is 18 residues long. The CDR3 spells CASSLDGWQRDSNQPQHF. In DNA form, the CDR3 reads TGTGCCAGCAGCTTAGACGGGTGGCAGAGGGATAGCAATCAGCCCCAGCATTTT.

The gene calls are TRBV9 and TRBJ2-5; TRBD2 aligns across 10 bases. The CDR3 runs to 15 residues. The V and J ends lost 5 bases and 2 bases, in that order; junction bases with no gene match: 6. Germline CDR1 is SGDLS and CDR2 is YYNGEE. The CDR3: CASSESGRGQETQYF. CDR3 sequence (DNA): TGTGCCAGCAGTGAGAGCGGGAGGGGACAAGAGACCCAGTACTTC.

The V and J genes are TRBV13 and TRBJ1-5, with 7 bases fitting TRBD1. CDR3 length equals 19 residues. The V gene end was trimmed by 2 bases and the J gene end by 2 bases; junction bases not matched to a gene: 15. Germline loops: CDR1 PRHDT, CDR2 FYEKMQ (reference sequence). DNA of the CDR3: TGTGCCAGCAGCTTAAGCCCCCCAGGGGGGCTCTTTGGCAATCAGCCCCAGCATTTT. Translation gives CASSLSPPGGLFGNQPQHF.

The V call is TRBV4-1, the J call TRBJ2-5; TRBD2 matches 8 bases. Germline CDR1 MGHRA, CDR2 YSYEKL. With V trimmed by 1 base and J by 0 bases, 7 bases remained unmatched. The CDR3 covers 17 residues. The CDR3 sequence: CASSQGRGGPDQETQYF. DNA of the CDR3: TGCGCCAGCAGCCAAGGCCGGGGGGGCCCCGACCAAGAGACCCAGTACTTC.

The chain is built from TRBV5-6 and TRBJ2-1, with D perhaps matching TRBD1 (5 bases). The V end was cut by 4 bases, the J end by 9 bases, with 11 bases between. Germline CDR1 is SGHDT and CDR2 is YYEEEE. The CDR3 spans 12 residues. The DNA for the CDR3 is TGTGCCAGCAGCATTGACAGTACTGAGCAGTTCTTC. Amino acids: CASSIDSTEQFF.

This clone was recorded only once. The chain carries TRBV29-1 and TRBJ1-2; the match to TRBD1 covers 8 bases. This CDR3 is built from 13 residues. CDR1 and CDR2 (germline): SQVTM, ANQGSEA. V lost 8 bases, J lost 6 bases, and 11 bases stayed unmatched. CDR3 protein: CSTLSWTGNGYTF. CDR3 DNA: TGCAGCACGTTGTCCTGGACAGGGAATGGCTACACCTTC.

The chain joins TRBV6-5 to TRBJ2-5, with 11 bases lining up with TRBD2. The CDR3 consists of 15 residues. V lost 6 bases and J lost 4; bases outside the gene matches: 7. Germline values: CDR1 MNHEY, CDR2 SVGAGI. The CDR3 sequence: CASRRGLAERETQYF. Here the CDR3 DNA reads TGTGCCAGCAGACGGGGACTAGCGGAGAGAGAGACCCAGTACTTC.

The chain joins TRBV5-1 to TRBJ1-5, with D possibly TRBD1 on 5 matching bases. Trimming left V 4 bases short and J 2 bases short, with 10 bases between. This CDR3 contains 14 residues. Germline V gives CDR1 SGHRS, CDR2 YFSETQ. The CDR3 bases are TGCGCCAGCAGCCCCGGGACGGGCAATCAGCCCCAGCATTTT. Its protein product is CASSPGTGNQPQHF.

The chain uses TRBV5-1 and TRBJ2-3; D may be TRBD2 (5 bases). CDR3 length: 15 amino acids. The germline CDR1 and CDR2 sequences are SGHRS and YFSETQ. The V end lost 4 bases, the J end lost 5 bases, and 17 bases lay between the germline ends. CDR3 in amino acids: CASSPPAAAGDTQYF. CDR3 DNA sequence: TGCGCCAGCAGCCCACCAGCGGCGGCCGGAGATACGCAGTATTTT.

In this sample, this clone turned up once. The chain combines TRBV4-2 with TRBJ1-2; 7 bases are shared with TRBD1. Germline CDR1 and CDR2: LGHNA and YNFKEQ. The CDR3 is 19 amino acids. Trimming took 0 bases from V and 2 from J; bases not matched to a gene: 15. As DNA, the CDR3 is TGTGCCAGCAGCCAAGACCCCTCCCGGGACAGTTGGGAAAACTATGGCTACACCTTC. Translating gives CASSQDPSRDSWENYGYTF.

CDR3 in amino acids: CATSRDIGEKLFF. The CDR3 DNA reads as TGTGCCACCAGCAGGGACATTGGTGAAAAACTGTTTTTT. V and J are TRBV15 and TRBJ1-4; D might be TRBD1 (5 bases). V shed 3 bases and J shed 7 bases, with 9 bases lying between them. The CDR3 contains 13 residues. Per germline, CDR1 LNHNV and CDR2 YYDKDF (reference sequence).

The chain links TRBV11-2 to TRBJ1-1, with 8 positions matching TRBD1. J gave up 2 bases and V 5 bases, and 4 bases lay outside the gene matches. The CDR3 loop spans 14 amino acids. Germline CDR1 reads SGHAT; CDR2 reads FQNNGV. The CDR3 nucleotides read TGTGCCAGCAGCGGACAGGGCATTAACACTGAAGCTTTCTTT. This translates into CASSGQGINTEAFF.

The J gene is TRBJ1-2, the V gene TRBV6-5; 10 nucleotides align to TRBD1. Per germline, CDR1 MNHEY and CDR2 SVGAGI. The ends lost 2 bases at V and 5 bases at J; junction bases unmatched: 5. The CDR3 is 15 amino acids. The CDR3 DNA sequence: TGTGCCAGCAGTTACCCCCCGGGACAGGGGTATGGCTACACCTTC. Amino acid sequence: CASSYPPGQGYGYTF.